This T cell receptor beta chain was observed in a study of post-analysis software for immune sequencing data. Regarding the study as a whole: Controls showed lower frequencies than patients for five or six TRBV segments, and TRBV5-6, TRBV5-1 and TRBV20-1 were among these. Relative to controls, patients with multiple sclerosis showed significantly lower normalized Chao1 diversity.

With regard to this clonotype: Its antigen is unidentified.

The TCR beta cDNA libraries contained unique molecular identifiers. Starting from about 0.98 to 11 million T cells, the study yielded about half a million cDNA molecules. One entry per CDR3 protein, called by TCRdb with MiXCR from the PCR reads. This table holds about 570,000 distinct CDR3 sequences, approximately 31% found once. Trimming removed 7 bases from V and 9 bases from J, with 10 bases in between. Germline CDR1 is ENHRY and CDR2 is SYGVKD. The CDR3 runs 11 residues. The V gene is TRBV10-3, the J gene TRBJ2-1; a weak D match, TRBD1 (6 bases). The sequence came from a girl aged 2-17 years with multiple sclerosis. Sequenced material: blood. The chain's CDR3 is CAITRGGEQFF. The DNA for the CDR3 is TGTGCCATCACCCGAGGGGGTGAGCAGTTCTTC.